One sample yielded the 21 T cell receptor beta chains listed below, sequenced in a study of response to subunit inactivated influenza vaccine (dated by TCRdb to the late 2010s). Library preparation used RT-PCR. Sequencing took place on an Illumina HiSeq 2500. TCRdb reran the public reads through fastp at Q25 and MiXCR, keeping productive beta chains. Entries are consolidated by CDR3 protein sequence, retaining the most common genes and DNA. Within this sample are hundreds of thousands of distinct CDR3 sequences, with 7.6% of them counted one time only. 10% to 15% of the sample is in the top ten clones. Specimen: PBMCs from blood, collected around 2 years after vaccination. Receptors were obtained from a man between 50 and 75 years old who received an inactivated influenza vaccine. Donor details come from another sample of the same person, matched by shared clones.

This clonotype was seen ten or more times. The rearrangement uses TRBV12-3 or TRBV12-4 and TRBJ2-3; 13 nucleotides match TRBD2. This CDR3 region has 16 residues. With V trimmed by 6 bases and J by 3 bases, 6 bases remained unmatched. The DNA of the CDR3 is TGTGCCAGCAGCCCTGGGACTAGCGGGATTACAGATACGCAGTATTTT. Amino acids: CASSPGTSGITDTQYF.

V and J are TRBV28 and TRBJ2-3, with a possible D match to TRBD1 (6 bases). The length of the CDR3 is 18 residues. V was pared by 4 bases and J by 3 bases, with 23 bases between. CDR1 and CDR2 from the germline V gene are MDHEN and SYDVKM. DNA of the CDR3: TGTGCCAGCAGTTCCCTACAGGGCCTTAAAGGTTTAACAGATACGCAGTATTTT. This sequence encodes CASSSLQGLKGLTDTQYF. The whole variable domain, filled in from reference TRBV28 and TRBJ2-3, reads DVKVTQSSRYLVKRTGEKVFLECVQDMDHENMFWYRQDPGLGLRLIYFSYDVKMKEKGDIPEGYSVSREKKERFSLILESASTNQTSMYLCASSSLQGLKGLTDTQYFGPGTRLTVL.

A few counts support this clonotype. CDR3 nucleotides: TGTGCCAGCAGTGAAAGGTCTCGGGGACTTGTGCGGTCCTACGAGCAGTACTTC. Translating it yields CASSERSRGLVRSYEQYF. The V call is TRBV6-1, the J call TRBJ2-7, with a possible D match to TRBD2 (6 bases). The germline CDR1 and CDR2 sequences are MNHNS and SASEGT. This CDR3 comprises 18 residues. Trimming took 2 bases from V and 1 from J, leaving 21 bases between them.

This clonotype was detected a few times. The junction departs from germline at one end; a sequencing error may be responsible. The chain is built from TRBV5-1 and TRBJ1-1, with 12 bases identical to TRBD1. Germline V gene sequence: CDR1 SGHRS, CDR2 YFSETQ. This CDR3 has 14 amino acids. This CDR3 is CASSLWGQGAEAFF. The CDR3 DNA reads TGCGCCAGCAGCTTGTGGGGACAGGGGGCTGAGGCTTTCTTT.

This chain joins TRBV6-2 or TRBV6-3 and TRBJ2-7, with D uncertain. Germline V lookup: CDR1 MNHEY, CDR2 SVGEGT. V was pared by 2 bases and J by 2 bases, with 25 bases between. The CDR3 length is 19 residues. The CDR3 nucleotides read TGTGCCAGCAGTTACACCCCCCCGTCCGGGCGGCGAGGCCCCTACGAGCAGTACTTC. Translating it yields CASSYTPPSGRRGPYEQYF.

The V and J genes are TRBV15 and TRBJ2-7; D possibly uses TRBD1 or TRBD2 (6 bases each). The germline gives CDR1 LNHNV, CDR2 YYDKDF (reference sequence). V gave up 3 bases and J gave up 6 bases, with 24 bases separating them. CDR3 length: 17 amino acids. The CDR3 reads CATSSLLRGTNKGEQYF. The DNA for the CDR3 is TGTGCCACCAGCAGTCTCCTACGGGGGACAAACAAAGGCGAGCAGTACTTC.

This clonotype showed up just a few times. In DNA, the CDR3 is TGTGCCAGCAGTGCGGTGCTACGGGATGAAAAACTGTTTTTT. It codes for CASSAVLRDEKLFF. The rearrangement links TRBV6-2 or TRBV6-3 to TRBJ1-4; D gene ambiguous. The CDR3 consists of 14 residues. Per germline, CDR1 MNHEY and CDR2 SVGEGT. V shed 5 bases and J shed 6 bases, with 13 bases lying between them.

This clonotype was detected only a few times. The chain links TRBV10-3 to TRBJ2-3, with 7 positions matching TRBD1. This CDR3 region has 16 residues. The germline gives CDR1 ENHRY, CDR2 SYGVKD. V lost 3 bases to trimming and J lost 0 bases; unmatched junction nucleotides: 6. The CDR3: CAISDRGTASTDTQYF. The CDR3 DNA reads TGTGCCATCAGTGACCGAGGGACAGCGAGCACAGATACGCAGTATTTT.

This clonotype showed up just a few times. V and J are TRBV20-1 and TRBJ2-6, with a possible D match to TRBD1 (6 bases). V dropped 2 bases and J dropped 0 bases, with 11 bases sitting between them. This CDR3 has 16 amino acids. Germline values: CDR1 DFQATT, CDR2 SNEGSKA (reference sequence). The CDR3 reads CSARKTGPSGANVLTF. CDR3 bases: TGCAGTGCTAGAAAGACAGGCCCCTCTGGGGCCAACGTCCTGACTTTC.

This chain links TRBV6-1 with TRBJ1-6, with 8 bases identical to TRBD1. The CDR3 is 14 amino acids. The V segment lost 6 bases and the J segment 10 bases; nucleotides outside the gene matches: 8. Looked up from germline, CDR1 is MNHNS and CDR2 is SASEGT. CDR3 region: CASSVDRGWSPLHF. The CDR3, as DNA: TGTGCCAGCAGCGTAGACAGGGGTTGGTCACCCCTCCACTTT.

This clonotype appeared a few times. The chain uses TRBV28 and TRBJ1-5; possible D gene TRBD1, 5 bases. The germline gives CDR1 MDHEN, CDR2 SYDVKM. V lost 6 bases and J lost 9, with 12 bases in between. This CDR3 is built from 12 residues. The CDR3 loop reads CASRGLGRPQHF. As DNA, the CDR3 is TGTGCCAGCAGGGGACTGGGCCGGCCCCAGCATTTT.

V is TRBV10-2 and J is TRBJ2-7; no firm D call. V was cut by 0 bases and J by 5 bases, with 14 bases left in between. This CDR3 comprises 15 residues. Germline values: CDR1 WSHSY, CDR2 SAAADI. In nucleotides, the CDR3 is TGCGCCAGCAGTGAGTCGAGAGATTGGAAGGACGAGCAGTACTTC. Its protein is CASSESRDWKDEQYF.

On this clonotype: One end of the junction varies from germline; a read error may be responsible. The rearrangement links TRBV20-1 to TRBJ2-2; the D gene is possibly TRBD1 (6 bases). The CDR3 loop spans 13 amino acids. Germline V gives CDR1 DFQATT, CDR2 SNEGSKA (reference sequence). The CDR3 sequence is CSATTGNAGELFF. In DNA form, the CDR3 reads TGCAGTGCAACAACAGGGAACGCCGGGGAGCTGTTTTTT.

The table lists this clonotype with a few counts. The chain is built from TRBV19 and TRBJ1-1; 8 bases map to TRBD1. Trimming took 4 bases from V and 0 from J; bases not matched to a gene: 10. The length of the CDR3 is 17 residues. The germline gives CDR1 LNHDA, CDR2 SQIVND (reference sequence). CDR3 protein: CASSTRPGQALNTEAFF. Written as DNA, the CDR3 is TGTGCCAGTAGTACAAGACCGGGACAGGCGCTGAACACTGAAGCTTTCTTT.

The table lists this clonotype with a few counts. J is TRBJ2-6 and V is TRBV28, with 7 bases that match TRBD1. The CDR3 has 19 residues. Trimming removed 5 bases from V and 0 bases from J; junction bases left unmatched: 13. The germline CDR1 and CDR2 sequences are MDHEN and SYDVKM. The CDR3 is CASSPTPGQYSSGANVLTF. CDR3 in DNA: TGTGCCAGCAGTCCCACCCCGGGACAGTATAGCTCTGGGGCCAACGTCCTGACTTTC.

V gene TRBV11-1 combines with J gene TRBJ2-7; 8 bases match TRBD2. Trimming cost V 7 bases and J 0 bases; bases outside gene matches: 17. The CDR3 consists of 18 residues. Germline V gene lookup returns CDR1 SGHAT and CDR2 FQDESV (reference sequence). CDR3 amino acids: CASTTNAGGVLSSYEQYF. CDR3 DNA: TGTGCCAGCACCACAAACGCGGGAGGCGTCCTTAGCTCCTACGAGCAGTACTTC.

This clonotype was observed a handful of times. The CDR3 nucleotides are TGTGCCAGCAGCGAAGGGACAGGGGGAAAAGCTTTCTTT. This translates into CASSEGTGGKAFF. This chain connects TRBV11-1 to TRBJ1-1, with TRBD1 matching over 11 bases. Germline V gives CDR1 SGHAT, CDR2 FQDESV (reference sequence). This CDR3 comprises 13 residues. Trimming took 5 bases from V and 9 from J; bases not matched to a gene: 5.

Only a few counts were recorded for this clonotype. The V and J genes are TRBV29-1 and TRBJ2-7; D unresolved. This CDR3 spans 14 amino acids. Germline V CDR1 and CDR2: SQVTM, ANQGSEA. V was trimmed by 3 bases and J by 0 bases, leaving 12 bases between them. CDR3 sequence: CSVEVRKSSYEQYF. Here the CDR3 DNA reads TGCAGCGTTGAGGTCAGGAAGAGCTCCTACGAGCAGTACTTC.

The CDR3 region has the DNA TGTGCCAGCAGCCCCGTACCCCAGGTCGGGGGGGTTTACAATGAGCAGTTCTTC. Translated: CASSPVPQVGGVYNEQFF. The chain joins TRBV11-1 to TRBJ2-1; 8 nucleotides line up with TRBD2. The V gene's germline CDR1 is SGHAT and CDR2 FQDESV (reference sequence). The CDR3 extends over 18 amino acids. V gave up 5 bases and J gave up 4 bases; unmatched junction bases: 16.

This clonotype was seen a handful of times. A much larger clone differs by one base, so this may be a read error. The genes are TRBV30 and TRBJ1-5, with 8 bases lining up with TRBD1. The CDR3 runs to 13 residues. V gave up 0 bases and J gave up 5 bases; unmatched junction bases: 0. Looked up from germline, CDR1 is GTSNPN and CDR2 is SVGIG (reference sequence). The CDR3, as DNA: TGTGCCTGGAGTGTACAGGGGGATCAGCCCCAGCATTTT. Translated: CAWSVQGDQPQHF. Together with reference TRBV30 and TRBJ1-5, the CDR3 gives the full variable domain: SQTIHQWPATLVQPVGSPLSLECTVEGTSNPNLYWYRQAAGRGLQLLFYSVGIGQISSEVPQNLSASRPQDRQFILSSKKLLLSDSGFYLCAWSVQGDQPQHFGDGTRLSIL.

The rearrangement uses TRBV25-1 and TRBJ2-7; the match to TRBD1 covers 8 bases. Germline lookup yields CDR1 MGHDK and CDR2 SYGVNS. V was pared by 3 bases and J by 4 bases, with 11 bases of the junction left unmatched. The CDR3 contains 16 residues. CDR3 amino acids: CASSDRTGTGSYEQYF. The CDR3 DNA reads as TGTGCCAGCAGTGACAGAACCGGGACAGGTTCTTACGAGCAGTACTTC.